The rows below give T cell receptor beta chains drawn from one sample of a study of Graves' ophthalmopathy and Graves' hyperthyroidism. TCRdb processed the multiplex PCR reads anew with MiXCR; each CDR3 protein has one entry. The repertoire consists of about 220,000 distinct CDR3 sequences, with around a fifth occurring once and the leading ten covering around 40%. What was sequenced was peripheral blood. The origin of the receptors is a woman aged 50 to 60 with Graves' ophthalmopathy. Both conserved end residues are part of each CDR3.

v_call cdr3_aa
TRBV30 CAWSVISKRDGFNSPLHF
TRBV20-1 CSATGTVNQPQHF
TRBV2 CASWGGGLNTGELFF
TRBV28 CASSLGPGSNSYEQYF
TRBV7-9 CASSLSWGVETQYF
TRBV19 CASSIVPGGYEQYF
TRBV5-5 CASSFRDSLQTGELFF
TRBV7-9 CASSLAGEFFEQYF
TRBV5-1 CASSLVASGTGELFF
TRBV28 CASNRGGDLAGTDTQYF
TRBV6-1 CASSERGSQPQHF
TRBV20-1 CSASRPGAYEQYF
TRBV27 CASSFLGSEQYF
TRBV2 CASSEVGGDNIQYF
TRBV5-5 CASSTGLAGELFF
TRBV6-1 CASRPRGPGGKLFF
TRBV6-4 CASSPPQGRGGTGELFF
TRBV29-1 CSVAGQGAWETQYF
TRBV15 CATSRAPGQGTTGELFF
TRBV6-2/TRBV6-3 CASRGGAYNEQFF
TRBV5-1 CASSLDWASGTKNTEAFF
TRBV19 CASSMTGLGNTEAFF
TRBV27 CASRSVPPSDSPLHF
TRBV2 CASSATTGELFF
TRBV24-1 CATSDLRGRGETQYF
TRBV20-1 CSASPLLAGASGYEQYF
TRBV19 CASSTSSGGDYEQYF
TRBV6-1 CASSPKVEAFF
TRBV7-8 CASSFRDRVTSGNTIYF
TRBV2 CASSESGSGNTIYF
TRBV12-5 CASGQGAPTEAFF
TRBV7-2 CASSFSSHLNTGELFF
TRBV7-2 CASSPRRGYAYGYTF
TRBV18 CASSQGGEQPQHF
TRBV20-1 CSPTQGSQETQYF
TRBV9 CASSVGGNTGELFF
TRBV5-1 CASSLGGQMNTEAFF
TRBV2 CASSESGTGGPYTF
TRBV28 CASSTRVPETQYF
TRBV11-2 CASSLTPETQYF
TRBV4-1 CASSQVGRGNVYEQYF
TRBV6-1 CASSESSYNSPLHF
TRBV18 CASSLAGENTEAFF
TRBV29-1 CSAGEREQYF
TRBV27 CASSSDRDGQPQHF
TRBV30 CAWRAPGSGANVLTF